The 5 T cell receptor beta chains in this list originate from one sample, sequenced in a study of T-cell memory formation after mild COVID-19. TCRdb reprocessed the 5' RACE reads with MiXCR, giving one entry per CDR3 protein. This table has nearly 200,000 distinct CDR3 sequences, about 16% appearing once. The sequenced sample consisted of PBMCs or a T cell subset sorted from them (not recorded which). These receptors were collected from an adult woman who had mild COVID-19 (a few samples of this study predate the infection). Cell type and time point are not known.

The sample holds a few counts of this clonotype. V usage is TRBV12-3 or TRBV12-4 and J usage is TRBJ1-4, with TRBD1 identical over 7 bases. The CDR3 is made up of 15 amino acids. V trimming: 6 bases; J trimming: 3 bases; junction bases outside the gene matches: 7. The CDR3 region is CASSDRQGANEKLFF. As DNA, the CDR3 is TGTGCCAGCAGCGACCGACAGGGAGCTAATGAAAAACTGTTTTTT.

The gene calls are TRBV30 and TRBJ2-2, with 7 bases lining up with TRBD1. Germline assignment: CDR1 GTSNPN and CDR2 SVGIG (reference sequence). V was clipped by 0 bases and J by 5 bases; unmatched bases: 6. This CDR3 has 15 amino acids. Here the CDR3 DNA reads TGTGCCTGGAGTGTAACCCAGGGGGTAACCGGGGAGCTGTTTTTT. Translated: CAWSVTQGVTGELFF.

In its sample, this clonotype was seen a few times. The chain uses TRBV4-2 and TRBJ2-2; unclear D gene. Germline CDR1 and CDR2: LGHNA and YNFKEQ. This CDR3 has 14 residues. The ends were cut back, 0 bases at V and 6 bases at J, with 8 bases in the middle. This chain's CDR3 is CASSQDVVSGELFF. CDR3 DNA: TGTGCCAGCAGCCAAGATGTAGTTTCCGGGGAGCTGTTTTTT.

The rearrangement uses TRBV6-5 and TRBJ2-5; perhaps TRBD2 as D (5 bases). V lost 10 bases to trimming and J lost 4 bases, with 16 bases between them. The CDR3 has 13 amino acids. The germline V gene has CDR1 MNHEY and CDR2 SVGAGI. The CDR3 DNA reads TGTGCCACCTCAAAACCGGGATCAGAGACCCAGTACTTC. Its protein product is CATSKPGSETQYF.

V and J are TRBV6-1 and TRBJ1-2; 8 nucleotides align to TRBD1. V gave up 8 bases and J gave up 5 bases; unmatched junction bases: 7. Germline values: CDR1 MNHNS, CDR2 SASEGT. This CDR3 comprises 13 residues. The CDR3 protein is CASGDRNPYGYTF. The CDR3 coding sequence is TGTGCCAGCGGGGACAGGAACCCTTATGGCTACACCTTC.